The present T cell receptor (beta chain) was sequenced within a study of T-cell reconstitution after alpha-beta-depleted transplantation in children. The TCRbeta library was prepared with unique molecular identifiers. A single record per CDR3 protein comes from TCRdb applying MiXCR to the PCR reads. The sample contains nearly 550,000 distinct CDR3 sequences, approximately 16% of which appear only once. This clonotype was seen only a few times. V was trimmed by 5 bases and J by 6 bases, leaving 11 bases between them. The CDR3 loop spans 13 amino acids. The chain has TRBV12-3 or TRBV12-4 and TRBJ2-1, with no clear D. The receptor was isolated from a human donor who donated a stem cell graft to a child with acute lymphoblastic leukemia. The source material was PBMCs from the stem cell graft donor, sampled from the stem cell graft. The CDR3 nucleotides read TGTGCCAGCAGTGTGATGAGTCTCAATGAGCAGTTCTTC. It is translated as CASSVMSLNEQFF.